A single sample gave rise to the 10 T cell receptor beta chains below, sequenced in a study of Graves' ophthalmopathy and Graves' hyperthyroidism. Amplification targeted the TCR beta CDR3 regions, with RNA transcripts as the source material. RT-PCR in the first round used HTBI primers; a second-round multiplex PCR followed. TCRdb re-analysed the multiplex PCR reads in MiXCR, keeping a single row per CDR3 protein. The data contain roughly 500,000 distinct CDR3 sequences, around 15% of them singletons. Sequencing input: blood. The receptors shown here come from a woman aged 25-40 years with Graves' ophthalmopathy.

The table lists this clonotype with many counts. This chain joins TRBV28 and TRBJ2-4, with D perhaps matching TRBD1 (6 bases). CDR1 MDHEN and CDR2 SYDVKM come from the germline V gene. The CDR3 has 18 amino acids. With 7 bases removed from V and 0 bases from J, the gap between germline ends came to 22 bases. The CDR3 region has the DNA TGTGCCAGCAATCCTAACAGGGTTGCCTATCTAGCCAAAAACATTCAGTACTTC. It encodes CASNPNRVAYLAKNIQYF.

This clonotype was counted ten times or more. The junction differs from germline at one of its ends, possibly a read error. This sequence joins TRBV12-3 or TRBV12-4 and TRBJ2-4; 9 bases match TRBD1. This CDR3 contains 13 residues. In DNA form, the CDR3 reads TGTGCCAGCAGTGCACAGGGGGCGAACATTAAGTACTTC. Translating gives CASSAQGANIKYF.

This chain links TRBV5-1 with TRBJ1-2; 7 bases fit TRBD1. Germline assignment: CDR1 SGHRS and CDR2 YFSETQ. The CDR3 consists of 15 residues. With V trimmed by 4 bases and J by 5 bases, 11 bases remained unmatched. CDR3 DNA: TGCGCCAGCAGCGAACCCGGGACAGAGTTTTATGGCTACACCTTC. Protein sequence: CASSEPGTEFYGYTF.

The table lists this clonotype with many counts. J is TRBJ1-2 and V is TRBV7-8; D not resolved. CDR3 size: 16 residues. CDR1 and CDR2 (germline): SGHVS, FQNEAQ. The V and J ends lost 4 bases and 7 bases respectively, with 22 bases between them. The CDR3 DNA is TGTGCCAGCAGCTCCAGTTTCGGGAGCTCCCTCTCTGGCTACACCTTC. It translates to CASSSSFGSSLSGYTF.

This clonotype was counted only a few times. The chain has TRBV30 and TRBJ1-1, with unresolved D. The CDR3 contains 13 residues. CDR1 and CDR2 from the germline V gene are GTSNPN and SVGIG (reference sequence). V lost 0 bases, J lost 6 bases, and 11 bases lay in between. CDR3 amino acids: CAWSVLGVAEAFF. In DNA form, the CDR3 reads TGTGCCTGGAGTGTTTTGGGAGTCGCTGAAGCTTTCTTT.

This clonotype was seen many times. This chain uses TRBV12-3 or TRBV12-4 with TRBJ1-2; the match to TRBD1 covers 8 bases. CDR3 length: 14 amino acids. With V trimmed by 5 bases and J by 4 bases, 6 bases remained unmatched. This chain's CDR3 is CASSPGTGGYGYTF. In nucleotides, the CDR3 is TGTGCCAGCAGTCCCGGAACAGGGGGCTATGGCTACACCTTC.

This clonotype has at least ten counts. This chain links TRBV5-1 with TRBJ2-7; D may be TRBD1 (7 bases). Trimming shortened V by 5 bases and J by 1 base, and 10 bases separated the two germline ends. CDR1 SGHRS and CDR2 YFSETQ come from the germline V gene. This CDR3 spans 13 amino acids. CDR3: CASRRDRSYEQYF. CDR3 nucleotides: TGCGCCAGCAGGCGGGACAGATCCTACGAGCAGTACTTC.

In this sample, this clonotype turned up many times. This likely came from a read error, as a far larger clone is one base away. J is TRBJ1-5 and V is TRBV27; tentatively, D is TRBD1 (5 bases). Trimming shortened V by 3 bases and J by 0 bases, and 6 bases separated the two germline ends. The germline V gene encodes CDR1 MNHEY and CDR2 SMNVEV (reference sequence). The CDR3 is 14 residues long. The CDR3 nucleotides read TGTGCCAGCAGTTTCGGGGGTAGCAATCAGCCCCAGCATTTT. Amino acid sequence: CASSFGGSNQPQHF.

This clonotype was picked up many times. The chain combines TRBV28 with TRBJ1-3; D gene unclear. The CDR3 length is 14 residues. The V gene's germline CDR1 is MDHEN and CDR2 SYDVKM. V was clipped by 2 bases and J by 2 bases, with 7 bases between them. In nucleotides, the CDR3 is TGTGCCAGCAGTTTACAAGGTACTGGAAACACCATATATTTT. Residues: CASSLQGTGNTIYF. The complete variable domain, with remaining parts taken from reference TRBV28 and TRBJ1-3, reads DVKVTQSSRYLVKRTGEKVFLECVQDMDHENMFWYRQDPGLGLRLIYFSYDVKMKEKGDIPEGYSVSREKKERFSLILESASTNQTSMYLCASSLQGTGNTIYFGEGSWLTVV.

Ten or more counts support this clonotype. CDR3 protein: CASSVGSGREETQYF. CDR3 in DNA: TGTGCCAGCAGTGTAGGGTCAGGACGGGAGGAGACCCAGTACTTC. The chain recombines TRBV6-1 with TRBJ2-5; a weak D match, TRBD2 (6 bases). V was trimmed by 4 bases and J by 5 bases, leaving 17 bases between them. Per the germline V gene, CDR1 is MNHNS and CDR2 is SASEGT. This CDR3 is 15 amino acids long.